Listed below are T cell receptor beta chains from one sample, sequenced in a study of blood T cell repertoires in COVID-19. The repertoire was sequenced with immunoSEQ multiplex PCR; TCRdb's copy has only in-frame clones and lacks some. In the table there are under 350,000 clones, roughly 86% of which are singletons. Sequenced: peripheral blood. These receptor sequences come from a young woman with COVID-19, enrolled during active disease. The CDR3 runs from the conserved cysteine through the conserved F or W. D genes are given only for firm matches. The size field is filled for only some rows; it gives once, few, many or a size class.

d_call j_call v_call clone_size cdr3_nt cdr3_aa
- TRBJ1-1 TRBV19 few TGTGCCAGTAGCCCAGGAGCACAGGGCAGAGCTTTCTTT CASSPGAQGRAFF
TRBD2 TRBJ2-3 TRBV28 - TGTGCCAGCAGTTTATCTGGATTTGTGGCTAGCGGGGGGGGATCCCCTGGTGGAAATACGCAGTATTTT CASSLSGFVASGGGSPGGNTQYF
- TRBJ2-2 TRBV2 - TGTGCCAGCAGTGGGAGGAGGAGGAACACCGGGGAGCTGTTTTTT CASSGRRRNTGELFF
- TRBJ1-2 TRBV2 once TGTGCCAGCAGTGGATCGTCAGTGGGGAGTCATGGCTACACCTTC CASSGSSVGSHGYTF
- TRBJ1-2 TRBV19 - TGTGCCAGTAGTATCGGGGGGGGCCTCTCTCCCTATGGCTACACCTTC CASSIGGGLSPYGYTF
- TRBJ1-1 TRBV21-1 - TGTGCCAGCAGCACCCACCAACCACAGAACACTGAAGCTTTCTTT CASSTHQPQNTEAFF
TRBD1 TRBJ1-2 TRBV3-1/TRBV3-2 - TGTGCCAGCAGCCAAGATGGGACAGGCAACTATGGCTACACCTTC CASSQDGTGNYGYTF
- TRBJ1-1 TRBV19 - TGTGCCAGTAGTATAATCTGGAACACTGAAGCTTTCTTT CASSIIWNTEAFF
- TRBJ1-3 TRBV10-1 - TGCGCCAGCAGTGAGTCCGGTCCCTCTGGAAACACCATATATTTT CASSESGPSGNTIYF
- TRBJ1-2 TRBV30 - TGTGCCTGGAGTGTAGGCGGTGTCTGGGACTATGGCTACACCTTC CAWSVGGVWDYGYTF
- TRBJ1-1 TRBV11-3 - TGTGCCAGCAGCCCCCTTTCGGGGTTGAACACTGAAGCTTTCTTT CASSPLSGLNTEAFF
TRBD1 TRBJ1-5 TRBV6-2/TRBV6-3 - TGTGCCAGCAGTCCAGGGGGATCAGGGTTCGATAGCAATCAGCCCCAGCATTTT CASSPGGSGFDSNQPQHF
- TRBJ2-3 TRBV7-9 - TGTGCCAGCAGCTACAAGGGTTTCCGGGGTGGCACAGATACGCAGTATTTT CASSYKGFRGGTDTQYF
- TRBJ1-1 TRBV6-5 - TGTGCCAGCAGTTCCGGACAGTCTCTCACTGAAGCTTTCTTT CASSSGQSLTEAFF
TRBD1 TRBJ2-7 TRBV7-9 once TGTGCCAGCAGCTTAGCGCCGGACAGGGGGCGCTACGAGCAGTACTTC CASSLAPDRGRYEQYF
TRBD1 TRBJ2-2 TRBV28 - TGTGCCAGCAGTTATTGGGGGACAGGGGGCCCCGGGGAGCTGTTTTTT CASSYWGTGGPGELFF
TRBD1 TRBJ1-2 TRBV3-1/TRBV3-2 - TGTGCCAGCAGCGAGACAGGGATCGGCTATGGCTACACCTTC CASSETGIGYGYTF
- TRBJ2-2 TRBV5-1 - TGCGCCAGCAGCAAGGGCCACGGGGACACCGGGGAGCTGTTTTTT CASSKGHGDTGELFF
- TRBJ1-1 TRBV6-5 - TGTGCCAGCAGTTACCAGACAGGCAACCGGGCTGAAGCTTTCTTT CASSYQTGNRAEAFF
TRBD1 TRBJ2-1 TRBV3-1/TRBV3-2 - TGTGCCAGCAGCCCTCGGACAGGGGACAATGAGCAGTTCTTC CASSPRTGDNEQFF
TRBD2 TRBJ2-1 TRBV14 - TGTGCCAGCAGCCTACTAGCGGGGACCTACAATGAGCAGTTCTTC CASSLLAGTYNEQFF
TRBD2 TRBJ2-1 TRBV7-6 - TGTGCCAGCAGCCCAACCCCGGGGGGGGCCCCCTACAATGAGCAGTTCTTC CASSPTPGGAPYNEQFF
TRBD1 TRBJ1-2 TRBV19 once TGTGCCAGTAGTATAGACCTCCGAGGGACAGAAGCTAACTATGGCTACACCTTC CASSIDLRGTEANYGYTF
- TRBJ1-1 TRBV7-3 - TGTGCCAGCAGCTTACAGCGGGACACTGAAGCTTTCTTT CASSLQRDTEAFF
TRBD2 TRBJ2-3 TRBV4-3 - TGCGCCAGCAGCCAAGGGACTAGCGGGGCAGATACGCAGTATTTT CASSQGTSGADTQYF
- TRBJ2-1 TRBV18 - TGTGCCAGCTCACCACTAACAGGGCCCAGCAACAATGAGCAGTTCTTC CASSPLTGPSNNEQFF
TRBD1 TRBJ1-5 TRBV7-9 - TGTGCCAGCAGCCAACAGGGGGCTGATCAGCCCCAGCATTTT CASSQQGADQPQHF
- TRBJ1-2 TRBV30 - TGTGCCTGGGAAACAGGGTACGATGGCTACACCTTC CAWETGYDGYTF
TRBD1 TRBJ2-2 TRBV2 - TGTGCCAGCAGTGTCCAGGGGGCTATGGCCGGGGAGCTGTTTTTT CASSVQGAMAGELFF
- TRBJ1-1 TRBV6-5 once TGTGCCAGCAGCCTGGCAGGGCGAACTGAAGCTTTCTTT CASSLAGRTEAFF
- TRBJ1-2 TRBV4-3 many TGCGCCAGCAGCCAAGTTGGGCAGCTTAACTATGGCTACACCTTC CASSQVGQLNYGYTF
TRBD1 TRBJ2-3 TRBV5-4 - TGTGCCAGCAGCTTGGCACAGGGGTCTTCAGATACGCAGTATTTT CASSLAQGSSDTQYF
- TRBJ1-3 TRBV7-6 - TGTGCCAGCAGCTTTAGGGGGAGGGGCCCCTCTGGAAACACCATATATTTT CASSFRGRGPSGNTIYF
- TRBJ2-7 TRBV11-2 - TGTGCCAGCAGCTTAGTTCCAGGGGGGTCTTACGAGCAGTACTTC CASSLVPGGSYEQYF
- TRBJ2-1 TRBV11-3 - TGTGCCAGCAGCTTGGGAGATACAAGTCGCCATGAGCAGTTCTTC CASSLGDTSRHEQFF
- TRBJ1-6 TRBV11-2 - TGTGCCAGCAGACCGCGGGGCGACAATTCACCCCTCCACTTT CASRPRGDNSPLHF
TRBD1 TRBJ1-1 TRBV4-1 - TGCGCCAGCAGCCCCCACGGGGACAGCCTTGAAGCTTTCTTT CASSPHGDSLEAFF
- TRBJ2-1 TRBV28 - TGTGCCAGCAGCCTCTACAATGAGCAGTTCTTC CASSLYNEQFF
- TRBJ1-1 TRBV20-1 few TGCAGTGCTCAGGGGAACACTGAAGCTTTCTTT CSAQGNTEAFF
- TRBJ1-2 TRBV19 - TGTGCCAGTAGTATATCGGGGGGGACTAACTATGGCTACACCTTC CASSISGGTNYGYTF
TRBD1 TRBJ1-3 TRBV6-5 once TGTGCCAGCAGTCAAAACAGGGGTGGTGGAAACACCATATATTTT CASSQNRGGGNTIYF
TRBD1 TRBJ1-1 TRBV5-1 - TGCGCCAGCAGCTTGGCCGGGGGGACAGGGTTTCCCACTGAAGCTTTCTTT CASSLAGGTGFPTEAFF
TRBD1 TRBJ1-6 TRBV5-5 - TGTGCCAGCAGCTGGACAGGGGATCCGGGTAATTCACCCCTCCACTTT CASSWTGDPGNSPLHF
- TRBJ2-7 TRBV24-1 - TGTGCCACCAGTGATGGGCCAGTAGAGATATACGAGCAGTACTTC CATSDGPVEIYEQYF
TRBD1 TRBJ1-6 TRBV6-5 once TGTGCCACTGGGACAGTTAATAATTCACCCCTCCACTTT CATGTVNNSPLHF
- TRBJ1-6 TRBV6-6 once TGTGCCAGCAGTTTTCATGTGGGCCCCCTCCACTTT CASSFHVGPLHF
- TRBJ1-4 TRBV18 - TGTGCCAGCTCGACGGGAAATGAAAAACTGTTTTTT CASSTGNEKLFF
- TRBJ1-5 TRBV7-2 - TGTGCCAGCAGCTCACAGGGTTATCAGCCCCAGCATTTT CASSSQGYQPQHF
TRBD1 TRBJ1-1 TRBV19 once TGTGCCAGTACCCCGACTTCAGGGGGGAACACTGAAGCTTTCTTT CASTPTSGGNTEAFF
- TRBJ1-5 TRBV5-1 many TGCGCCAGCAGCCCTGATTCAGGGCTGGATCAGCCCCAGCATTTT CASSPDSGLDQPQHF
- TRBJ2-2 TRBV7-9 - TGTGCCAGCAGCTTTTCAGGGTTCACCGGGGAGCTGTTTTTT CASSFSGFTGELFF
- TRBJ1-6 TRBV6-5 - TGTGCCGGCTCAAGGACAAATAATTCACCCCTCCACTTT CAGSRTNNSPLHF
TRBD2 TRBJ2-7 TRBV7-9 few TGTGCCAGCAGCGGGTCGGTGGGAGGGGAGCAGTACTTC CASSGSVGGEQYF